These 20 T cell receptor beta chains were sequenced from one sample in a study of shared clonotypes between healthy human individuals (dated by TCRdb to the early 2020s). Receptor amplification or capture employed the immunoSEQ multiplex PCR assay. Sourced from immuneACCESS, this table was stored by TCRdb with only in-frame sequences that have V and J called. A share of the clones is absent; for the studies checked, an unresolved V gene accounts for under half, and the remainder has no known explanation. This sample comprises some 200,000 clones, 85% to 95% of them detected only once. In total, the top ten clones hold 0.067% of the sample. The sequencing sample was made of naive CD4+ T cells sorted from blood. The cell subset or site label of this sample denotes: CD45RA+ positively selected. The receptors here all came from a young woman in good health.

This chain links TRBV5-1 with TRBJ2-5, with D tentatively TRBD2 (5 bases). The CDR3 is 14 amino acids. Germline CDR1 and CDR2: SGHRS and YFSETQ. V lost 4 bases and J lost 2, with 12 bases in between. In nucleotides, the CDR3 is TGCGCCAGCAGCCTGACCGGGGTACAAGAGACCCAGTACTTC. It yields the protein CASSLTGVQETQYF.

This clone occurred once. The chain recombines TRBV25-1 with TRBJ2-5; TRBD2 might be the D (5 bases). The germline V gene has CDR1 MGHDK and CDR2 SYGVNS. The CDR3 is made up of 13 amino acids. The V end lost 1 base, the J end lost 4 bases, and 7 bases lay between the germline ends. The CDR3 DNA reads TGTGCCAGCAGTGAATTGGAGGCAGAGACCCAGTACTTC. This encodes CASSELEAETQYF.

This clone appeared a few times. This chain connects TRBV7-9 to TRBJ2-7; 10 positions match TRBD2. V gave up 5 bases and J gave up 2 bases; unmatched junction bases: 6. This CDR3 comprises 15 residues. CDR1 and CDR2 from the germline V gene are SEHNR and FQNEAQ (reference sequence). CDR3 DNA: TGTGCCAGCAGCCCACACACTAGCGGGACCTACGAGCAGTACTTC. The encoded protein is CASSPHTSGTYEQYF.

V usage is TRBV29-1 and J usage is TRBJ2-7, with a possible D match to TRBD2 (6 bases). V was pared by 4 bases and J by 3 bases, with 10 bases between. CDR1 and CDR2 from the germline V gene are SQVTM and ANQGSEA. The CDR3 runs to 12 residues. In DNA, the CDR3 is TGCAGCGTTGGGGGGGACGGCTACGAGCAGTACTTC. Its protein product is CSVGGDGYEQYF.

The genes are TRBV5-6 and TRBJ2-7, with D unclear. The CDR3 is made up of 13 amino acids. Germline V gene lookup returns CDR1 SGHDT and CDR2 YYEEEE. The V gene lost 1 base and the J gene lost 3 bases, with 8 bases spanning the gap. The CDR3 sequence: CASSLYRHYEQYF. CDR3 in DNA: TGTGCCAGCAGCTTGTACAGACACTACGAGCAGTACTTC.

The genes are TRBV19 and TRBJ1-4; D not certain. The CDR3 is 15 amino acids. The V gene's germline CDR1 is LNHDA and CDR2 SQIVND (reference sequence). Trimming left V 8 bases short and J 6 bases short, with 19 bases between. CDR3 loop: CASYSWGGSDEKLFF. DNA of the CDR3: TGTGCCAGTTATTCCTGGGGAGGGTCGGATGAAAAACTGTTTTTT.

The V gene is TRBV18, the J gene TRBJ2-2; tentatively, D is TRBD1 (6 bases). In germline, CDR1 is KGHSH, CDR2 LQKENI. The CDR3 has 15 amino acids. V was cut by 2 bases and J by 4 bases, with 11 bases left in between. For the CDR3, the DNA is TGTGCCAGCTCACCAAGGACAGCGATCACCGGGGAGCTGTTTTTT. It specifies CASSPRTAITGELFF. Combining the CDR3 with reference TRBV18 and TRBJ2-2 gives the whole variable domain NAGVMQNPRHLVRRRGQEARLRCSPMKGHSHVYWYRQLPEEGLKFMVYLQKENIIDESGMPKERFSAEFPKEGPSILRIQQVVRGDSAAYFCASSPRTAITGELFFGEGSRLTVL.

This sequence joins TRBV6-5 and TRBJ2-1; D remains unclear. V gave up 2 bases and J gave up 9 bases, with 14 bases separating them. CDR3 length equals 14 residues. Germline lookup yields CDR1 MNHEY and CDR2 SVGAGI. The CDR3 sequence is CASSYRAPIVEQFF. The CDR3 coding sequence is TGTGCCAGCAGTTACCGGGCCCCTATTGTTGAGCAGTTCTTC.

V is TRBV5-1 and J is TRBJ2-7; TRBD1 matches 9 bases. Per germline, CDR1 SGHRS and CDR2 YFSETQ. This CDR3 has 14 residues. The ends lost 3 bases at V and 0 bases at J; junction bases unmatched: 1. The CDR3 bases are TGCGCCAGCAGCTGGACAGGGGACTCCTACGAGCAGTACTTC. Protein product: CASSWTGDSYEQYF.

The chain has TRBV18 and TRBJ1-2; 10 bases align to TRBD1. The length of the CDR3 is 17 residues. V shed 3 bases and J 1 base; nucleotides not matched to a gene: 8. Germline CDR1 is KGHSH and CDR2 is LQKENI. CDR3 protein: CASSPDRGQDHNYGYTF. The CDR3 DNA reads as TGTGCCAGCTCACCTGACAGGGGGCAAGATCATAACTATGGCTACACCTTC.

This chain connects TRBV5-4 to TRBJ2-7; D is ambiguous. The CDR3 covers 13 residues. CDR1 is SGHNT and CDR2 is YYREEE in the germline V gene (reference sequence). Deletions cut 0 bases from V and 3 bases from J, with 7 bases between. DNA for the CDR3: TGTGCCAGCAGCTTGGAGGGCAACTACGAGCAGTACTTC. Translation: CASSLEGNYEQYF.

This chain uses TRBV5-1 with TRBJ1-6; tentatively, D is TRBD1 (5 bases). The CDR3 length is 14 residues. The V end lost 5 bases, the J end lost 6 bases, and 12 bases lay between the germline ends. Germline loops: CDR1 SGHRS, CDR2 YFSETQ. The CDR3 spells CASSHGQLNSPLHF. The DNA for the CDR3 is TGCGCCAGCAGTCATGGACAACTTAATTCACCCCTCCACTTT. The full variable domain, its missing parts supplied by reference TRBV5-1 and TRBJ1-6, is KAGVTQTPRYLIKTRGQQVTLSCSPISGHRSVSWYQQTPGQGLQFLFEYFSETQRNKGNFPGRFSGRQFSNSRSEMNVSTLELGDSALYLCASSHGQLNSPLHFGNGTRLTVT.

The chain couples TRBV28 to TRBJ1-4; the D gene is possibly TRBD1 (5 bases). Germline V lookup: CDR1 MDHEN, CDR2 SYDVKM. The CDR3 has 12 amino acids. Deletions cut 2 bases from V and 11 bases from J, with 9 bases between. The CDR3 spells CASSLGRVKLFF. As DNA, the CDR3 is TGTGCCAGCAGTTTAGGCAGGGTGAAACTGTTTTTT.

The rearrangement joins TRBV29-1 to TRBJ2-2; D is perhaps TRBD1 (6 bases). The germline CDR1 and CDR2 sequences are SQVTM and ANQGSEA. This CDR3 contains 14 residues. The V and J ends lost 2 bases and 4 bases respectively, with 11 bases between them. The CDR3 is CSVEPGDRTGELFF. DNA of the CDR3: TGCAGCGTTGAACCAGGGGATCGCACCGGGGAGCTGTTTTTT.

The chain links TRBV7-9 to TRBJ2-7; the D gene is possibly TRBD1 (5 bases). V lost 3 bases, J lost 4 bases, and 25 bases lay in between. Germline V gene lookup returns CDR1 SEHNR and CDR2 FQNEAQ (reference sequence). The CDR3 is 18 residues long. In DNA, the CDR3 is TGTGCCAGCAGCTTGGGGCGAGAGAGGAGTCGTGACCTATACGAGCAGTACTTC. Its translation is CASSLGRERSRDLYEQYF.

V gene TRBV7-2 combines with J gene TRBJ2-7; 9 nucleotides agree with TRBD2. V gave up 4 bases and J gave up 5 bases; unmatched junction bases: 12. This CDR3 is built from 16 residues. Per the germline V gene, CDR1 is SGHTA and CDR2 is FQGNSA. CDR3 residues: CASSSDSGRRGDEQYF. CDR3 nucleotides: TGTGCCAGCAGCTCCGATAGCGGGAGAAGAGGGGACGAGCAGTACTTC.

This clone was observed a handful of times. The chain is built from TRBV2 and TRBJ1-1; tentatively, D is TRBD1 (6 bases). V was clipped by 5 bases and J by 5 bases, with 9 bases between them. Germline CDR1 and CDR2: SNHLY and FYNNEI. This CDR3 has 12 amino acids. Here the CDR3 reads CASSQQGTEAFF. The CDR3 nucleotides read TGTGCCAGCAGTCAACAGGGAACTGAAGCTTTCTTT.

The V call is TRBV9, the J call TRBJ1-2, with TRBD1 as a possible D gene (5 bases). Trimming removed 5 bases at V and 8 bases at J, with 10 bases between. Germline CDR1 is SGDLS and CDR2 is YYNGEE. There are 11 residues in the CDR3. In DNA, the CDR3 is TGTGCCAGCAGGACAGCCTGGGGCTACACCTTC. Amino acid sequence: CASRTAWGYTF.

This chain uses TRBV7-2 with TRBJ2-1, with TRBD2 matching over 9 bases. Trimming removed 4 bases from V and 8 bases from J; junction bases left unmatched: 9. Germline lookup yields CDR1 SGHTA and CDR2 FQGNSA. There are 15 residues in the CDR3. The CDR3 DNA reads as TGTGCCAGCAGCTCCCTAGCGGGAATAGTGGATGAGCAGTTCTTC. It encodes CASSSLAGIVDEQFF.

V and J are TRBV6-6 and TRBJ2-3; weak D call: TRBD1 (5 bases). The V gene lost 6 bases and the J gene lost 0 bases, with 10 bases spanning the gap. This CDR3 region has 14 residues. Germline CDR1 reads MNHNY; CDR2 reads SVGAGI (reference sequence). CDR3 protein: CASSGHFSTDTQYF. CDR3 DNA: TGTGCCAGCAGCGGACATTTTAGCACAGATACGCAGTATTTT.